The rows below give T cell receptor beta chains drawn from one sample of a study of Graves' ophthalmopathy and Graves' hyperthyroidism. MiXCR, run by TCRdb on the multiplex PCR reads, gives a single entry per CDR3 protein. Altogether 300,000 to 500,000 distinct CDR3 sequences are present, approximately 15% being singletons, with the ten largest covering approximately 7%. The sequencing input was peripheral blood. Every receptor here comes from a woman under 30 with stable Graves' hyperthyroidism. The CDR3 runs from the conserved cysteine through the conserved F or W. D genes are given only for firm matches. Clone sizes are given selectively: once, few, many, or a class where the clone is expanded.

TRBJ1-3,.,TRBV18,few,TGTGCCAGCTCACCATACCCAATCGGAAACACCATATATTTT,CASSPYPIGNTIYF
TRBJ1-1,TRBD1,TRBV28,many,TGTGCCAGCAGTCTTACTGCGACAGGGGGCTTTGAAGCTTTCTTT,CASSLTATGGFEAFF
TRBJ1-2,TRBD1,TRBV5-1,many,TGCGCCAGCAGCGGAGGGACAGGGGGCTATGGCTACACCTTC,CASSGGTGGYGYTF
TRBJ2-5,TRBD1,TRBV3-1,many,TGTGCCAGCGCACACAGGGGGGAGACCCAGTACTTC,CASAHRGETQYF
TRBJ1-6,TRBD1,TRBV20-1,many,TGCAGTGCTAGAGATGGGACAGGGGAACATTCACCCCTCCACTTT,CSARDGTGEHSPLHF
TRBJ1-5,.,TRBV6-1,many,TGTGCCAGCAGTCCCGGAGGTCTCCCCCAGCATTTT,CASSPGGLPQHF
TRBJ1-5,TRBD1,TRBV6-2/TRBV6-3,many,TGTGCCAGCAGTCCCTCCGATACAGGGGTGAGCAATCAGCCCCAGCATTTT,CASSPSDTGVSNQPQHF
TRBJ2-5,TRBD2,TRBV4-2,many,TGTGCCAGCAGCCAAGCCGGACTAGCGGGGGATGGCGAGACCCAGTACTTC,CASSQAGLAGDGETQYF
TRBJ2-2,.,TRBV5-6,.,TGTGCCAGCAGCTTGGGGGCGTTGCCCGGGGAGCTGTTTTTT,CASSLGALPGELFF
TRBJ2-6,.,TRBV6-5,many,TGTGCCAGCAGGCCTGGGGCCAACGTCCTGACTTTC,CASRPGANVLTF
TRBJ1-2,.,TRBV30,.,TGTGCCTGGAGTGGACGGCTGAACTATGGCTACACCTTC,CAWSGRLNYGYTF
TRBJ1-6,.,TRBV25-1,.,TGTGCCAGCAGTAACCAAGGAGGCTCACCCCTCCACTTT,CASSNQGGSPLHF
TRBJ2-7,.,TRBV24-1,many,TGTGCCACCAGTGATTACTACGAGCAGTACTTC,CATSDYYEQYF
TRBJ2-2,.,TRBV28,many,TGTGCCAGCAGTCCCCAGAAGGGGCCCACCGGGGAGCTGTTTTTT,CASSPQKGPTGELFF
TRBJ1-5,TRBD1,TRBV6-8,.,TGTGCCAGCACCGAGGGACAGGGGCATCAGCCCCAGCATTTT,CASTEGQGHQPQHF
TRBJ1-2,.,TRBV10-3,many,TGTGCCATCAGTGAAGTCCAGGGCGAGGACTATGGCTACACCTTC,CAISEVQGEDYGYTF
TRBJ1-6,.,TRBV6-1,.,TGTGCCAGCAGTACCCCGGGGACGGGGAGCGCTGGGGTCCTCCACTTT,CASSTPGTGSAGVLHF
TRBJ2-5,.,TRBV29-1,many,TGCAGCGTTCGAGCAGGAGGAGGACTGTACCAAGAGACCCAGTACTTC,CSVRAGGGLYQETQYF
TRBJ2-2,.,TRBV19,.,TGTGCCGGTACAGGAAACACCGGGGAGCTGTTTTTT,CAGTGNTGELFF
TRBJ2-7,TRBD2,TRBV4-1,.,TGCGCCAGCAGCCCCCTCAGTTCTAGCGGAGCCTACGAGCAGTACTTC,CASSPLSSSGAYEQYF
TRBJ2-7,.,TRBV15,.,TGTGCCACCAGCAGAGTTTCCTGGTTCTCAATGAAGCCCTACGAGCAGTACTTC,CATSRVSWFSMKPYEQYF
TRBJ1-2,.,TRBV6-2/TRBV6-3,many,TGTGCCAGCAGTTACTCGGTTAGAATCGTCGGCTACACCTTC,CASSYSVRIVGYTF
TRBJ1-5,.,TRBV4-1,few,TGCGCCAGCAGCCAAGGGGCCCTAAGCAATCAGCCCCAGCATTTT,CASSQGALSNQPQHF
TRBJ1-2,TRBD1,TRBV6-1,.,TGTGCCAGCAGCCCTACCGGGACAGGAGATGGCTATGGCTACACCTTC,CASSPTGTGDGYGYTF
TRBJ1-1,.,TRBV7-3,many,TGTGCCAGCACCCTCAGGGAGCCCGACCTCACTGAAGCTTTCTTT,CASTLREPDLTEAFF
TRBJ2-5,TRBD1,TRBV12-3/TRBV12-4,many,TGTGCCAGCGGACAGGGCAAAGAGACCCAGTACTTC,CASGQGKETQYF
TRBJ2-5,TRBD2,TRBV7-9,many,TGTGCCAGCAGCTTCGAGTTTGGACGCGGGGGTAGAGGGGAGACCCAGTACTTC,CASSFEFGRGGRGETQYF
TRBJ1-1,.,TRBV6-2/TRBV6-3,many,TGTGCCAGCAGTTACGGTTCAGGGTTGAGCACTGAAGCTTTCTTT,CASSYGSGLSTEAFF
TRBJ1-5,.,TRBV15,many,TGTGCCACCAGCAGAGAAACAGGCCTGAATCAGCCCCAGCATTTT,CATSRETGLNQPQHF
TRBJ2-2,TRBD2,TRBV2,many,TGTGCCACCCGGGGGGGGCAGAACGGGGAGCTGTTTTTT,CATRGGQNGELFF